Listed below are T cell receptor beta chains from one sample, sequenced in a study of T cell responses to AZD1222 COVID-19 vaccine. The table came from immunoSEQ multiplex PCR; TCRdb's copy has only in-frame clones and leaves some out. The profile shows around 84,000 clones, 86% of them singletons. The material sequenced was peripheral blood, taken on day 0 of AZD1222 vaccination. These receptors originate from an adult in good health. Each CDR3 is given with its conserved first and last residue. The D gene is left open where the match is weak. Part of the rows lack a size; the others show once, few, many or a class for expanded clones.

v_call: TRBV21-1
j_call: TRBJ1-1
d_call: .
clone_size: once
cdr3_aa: CASSKTKGQGTQAFF
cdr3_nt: TGTGCCAGCAGCAAAACTAAGGGGCAGGGGACGCAAGCTTTCTTT

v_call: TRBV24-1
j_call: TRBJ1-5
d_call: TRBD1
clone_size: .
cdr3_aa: CATSDTGTGLNQPQHF
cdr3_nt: TGTGCCACCAGTGATACCGGGACAGGCCTGAATCAGCCCCAGCATTTT

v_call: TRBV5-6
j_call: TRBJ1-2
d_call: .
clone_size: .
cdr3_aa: CASIIRGSYGYTF
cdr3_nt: TGTGCCAGCATCATACGAGGCAGCTATGGCTACACCTTC

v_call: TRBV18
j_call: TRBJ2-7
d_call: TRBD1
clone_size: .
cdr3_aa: CASSTGQDRGREQYF
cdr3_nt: TGTGCCAGCTCAACGGGACAAGACAGGGGGCGCGAGCAGTACTTC

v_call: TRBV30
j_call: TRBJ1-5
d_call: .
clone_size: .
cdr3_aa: CAWSVSGYSNQPQHF
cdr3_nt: TGTGCCTGGAGTGTATCCGGATATAGCAATCAGCCCCAGCATTTT

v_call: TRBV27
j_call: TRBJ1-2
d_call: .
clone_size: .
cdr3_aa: CASSTLRRGRGAANYGYTF
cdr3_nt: TGTGCCAGCAGTACCCTAAGAAGGGGCCGGGGCGCCGCGAACTATGGCTACACCTTC

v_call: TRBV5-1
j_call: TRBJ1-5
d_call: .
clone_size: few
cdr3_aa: CASSLGYNSNQPQHF
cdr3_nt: TGCGCCAGCAGCTTGGGGTATAATAGCAATCAGCCCCAGCATTTT

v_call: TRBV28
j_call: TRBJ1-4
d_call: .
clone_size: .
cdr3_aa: CASSLPTTNEKLFF
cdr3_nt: TGTGCCAGCAGTCTCCCGACAACTAATGAAAAACTGTTTTTT

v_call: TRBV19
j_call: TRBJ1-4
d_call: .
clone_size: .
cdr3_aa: CASSMQTNEKLFF
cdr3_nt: TGTGCCAGTAGTATGCAGACAAATGAAAAACTGTTTTTT

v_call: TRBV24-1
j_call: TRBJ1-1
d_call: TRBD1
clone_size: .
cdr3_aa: CATHTGAVRPEAFF
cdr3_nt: TGTGCCACTCATACAGGGGCCGTCCGCCCTGAAGCTTTCTTT

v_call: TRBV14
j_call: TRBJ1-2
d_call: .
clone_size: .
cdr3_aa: CASSQDSRIYGYTF
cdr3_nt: TGTGCCAGCAGCCAAGACTCCCGAATTTATGGCTACACCTTC

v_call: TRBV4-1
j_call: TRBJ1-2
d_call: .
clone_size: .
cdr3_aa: CASSQGAGAVDYGYTF
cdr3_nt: TGCGCCAGCAGCCAAGGGGCAGGGGCGGTTGACTATGGCTACACCTTC

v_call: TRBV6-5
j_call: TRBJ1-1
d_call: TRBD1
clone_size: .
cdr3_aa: CASRPPGQRNTEAFF
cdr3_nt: TGTGCCAGCAGACCCCCGGGACAGAGAAACACTGAAGCTTTCTTT

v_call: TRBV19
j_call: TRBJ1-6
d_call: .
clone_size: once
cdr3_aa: CASSIFRDGNSPLHF
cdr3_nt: TGTGCCAGTAGTATCTTCAGGGACGGGAATTCACCCCTCCACTTT

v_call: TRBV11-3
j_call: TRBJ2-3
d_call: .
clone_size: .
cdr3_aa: CASSLEPGVGTDTQYF
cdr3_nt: TGTGCCAGCAGCTTAGAGCCGGGAGTAGGCACAGATACGCAGTATTTT

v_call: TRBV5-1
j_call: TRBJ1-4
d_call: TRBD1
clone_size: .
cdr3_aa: CASSRIGQATNEKLFF
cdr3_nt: TGCGCCAGCAGCAGAATCGGACAGGCAACTAATGAAAAACTGTTTTTT

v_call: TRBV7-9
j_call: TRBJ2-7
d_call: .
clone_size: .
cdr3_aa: CASSPPTSEQYF
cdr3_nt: TGTGCCAGCAGCCCACCGACGAGCGAGCAGTACTTC

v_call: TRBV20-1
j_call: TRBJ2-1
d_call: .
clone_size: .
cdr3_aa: CSAPQLNEQFF
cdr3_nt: TGCAGTGCCCCCCAACTCAATGAGCAGTTCTTC

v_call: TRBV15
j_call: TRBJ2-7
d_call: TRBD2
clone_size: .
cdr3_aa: CATSRDRDSGGVRDEQYF
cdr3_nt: TGTGCCACCAGCAGAGATCGAGATAGCGGGGGGGTTCGGGACGAGCAGTACTTC

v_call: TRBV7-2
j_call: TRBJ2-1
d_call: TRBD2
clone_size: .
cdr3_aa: CASSLLAASYNEQFF
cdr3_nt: TGTGCCAGCAGCTTACTAGCGGCCTCCTACAATGAGCAGTTCTTC

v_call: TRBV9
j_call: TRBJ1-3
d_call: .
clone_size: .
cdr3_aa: CASSVEVGGWGNTIYF
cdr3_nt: TGTGCCAGCAGCGTAGAGGTCGGGGGTTGGGGAAACACCATATATTTT

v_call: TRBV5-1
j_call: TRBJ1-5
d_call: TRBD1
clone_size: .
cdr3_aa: CASSLGDRPDQPQHF
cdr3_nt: TGCGCCAGCAGCTTGGGGGACAGACCGGATCAGCCCCAGCATTTT

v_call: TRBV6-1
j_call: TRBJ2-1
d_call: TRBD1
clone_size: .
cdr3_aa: CASSDTPGQVPPGQFF
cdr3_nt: TGTGCCAGCAGTGACACACCGGGACAGGTACCTCCGGGGCAGTTCTTC

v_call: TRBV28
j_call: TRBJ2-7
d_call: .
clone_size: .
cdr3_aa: CASSLGVGGDYEQYF
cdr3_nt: TGTGCCAGCAGTTTAGGGGTGGGCGGGGACTACGAGCAGTACTTC

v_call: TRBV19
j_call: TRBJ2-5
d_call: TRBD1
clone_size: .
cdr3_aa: CASSTPDSGTGKTQYF
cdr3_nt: TGTGCCAGTAGTACACCAGACTCCGGGACAGGGAAGACCCAGTACTTC

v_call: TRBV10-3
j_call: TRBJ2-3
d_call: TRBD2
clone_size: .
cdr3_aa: CAIRTGGEGTDTQYF
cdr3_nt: TGTGCCATCAGGACCGGGGGGGAGGGCACAGATACGCAGTATTTT

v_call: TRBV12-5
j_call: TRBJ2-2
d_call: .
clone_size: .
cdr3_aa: CASGLVKDGTLNTGELFF
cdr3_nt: TGTGCTAGTGGTTTGGTTAAGGATGGAACCTTGAACACCGGGGAGCTGTTTTTT

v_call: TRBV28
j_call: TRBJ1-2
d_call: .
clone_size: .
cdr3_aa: CASNRGSLGYTF
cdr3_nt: TGTGCCAGCAATAGGGGGTCCCTTGGCTACACCTTC

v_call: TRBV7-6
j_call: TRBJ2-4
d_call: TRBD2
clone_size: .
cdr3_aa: CASSPGLAGALSKNIQYF
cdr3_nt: TGTGCCAGCAGCCCGGGACTAGCGGGAGCGCTGTCCAAAAACATTCAGTACTTC

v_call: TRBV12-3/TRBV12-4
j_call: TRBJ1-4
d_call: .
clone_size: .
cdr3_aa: CASKVVNEKLFF
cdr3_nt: TGTGCAAGCAAGGTAGTTAATGAAAAACTGTTTTTT

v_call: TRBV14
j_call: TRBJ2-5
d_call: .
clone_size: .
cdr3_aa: CASSQPRGVFQETQYF
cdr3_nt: TGTGCCAGCAGCCAACCCCGCGGGGTGTTCCAAGAGACCCAGTACTTC

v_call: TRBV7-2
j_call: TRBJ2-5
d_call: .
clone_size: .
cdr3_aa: CASSSRTAEQETQYF
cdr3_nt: TGTGCCAGCAGTTCGAGGACAGCGGAGCAAGAGACCCAGTACTTC

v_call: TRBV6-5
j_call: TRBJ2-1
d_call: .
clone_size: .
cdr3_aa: CASSYLAGNNEQFF
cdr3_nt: TGTGCCAGCAGTTACCTCGCAGGGAACAATGAGCAGTTCTTC

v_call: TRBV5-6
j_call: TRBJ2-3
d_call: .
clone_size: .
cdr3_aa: CASSLPAADTQYF
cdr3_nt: TGTGCCAGCAGCTTGCCGGCGGCAGATACGCAGTATTTT

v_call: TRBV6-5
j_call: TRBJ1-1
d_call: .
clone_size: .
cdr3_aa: CASPRQGRNTEAFF
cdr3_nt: TGTGCCAGCCCGCGGCAGGGGCGGAACACTGAAGCTTTCTTT

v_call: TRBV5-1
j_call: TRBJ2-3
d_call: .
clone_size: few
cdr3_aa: CASSLAGGGMPDTQYF
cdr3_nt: TGCGCCAGCAGCTTGGCCGGTGGAGGTATGCCAGATACGCAGTATTTT

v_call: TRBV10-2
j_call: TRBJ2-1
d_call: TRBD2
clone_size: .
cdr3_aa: CASSPGLAGEQFF
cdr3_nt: TGCGCCAGCAGCCCGGGACTAGCGGGTGAGCAGTTCTTC

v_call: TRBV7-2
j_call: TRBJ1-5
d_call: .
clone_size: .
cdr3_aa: CASSFQGQPQHF
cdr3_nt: TGTGCCAGCAGCTTTCAAGGTCAGCCCCAGCATTTT

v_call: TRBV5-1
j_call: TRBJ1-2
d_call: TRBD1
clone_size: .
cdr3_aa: CASSPRGQGGGYTF
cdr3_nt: TGCGCCAGCAGCCCACGGGGACAGGGAGGTGGCTACACCTTC

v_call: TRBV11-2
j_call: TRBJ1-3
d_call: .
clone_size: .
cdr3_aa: CASSLVGTLLGGNTIYF
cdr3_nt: TGTGCCAGCAGCTTAGTCGGGACCTTGCTCGGTGGAAACACCATATATTTT

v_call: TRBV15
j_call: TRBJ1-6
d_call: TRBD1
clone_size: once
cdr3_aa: CATSRDRSSYNSPLHF
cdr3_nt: TGTGCCACCAGCAGGGACAGGAGCTCCTATAATTCACCCCTCCACTTT

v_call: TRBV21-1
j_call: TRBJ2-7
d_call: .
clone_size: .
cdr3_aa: CASSKGEAGDPYEQYF
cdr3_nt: TGTGCCAGCAGCAAAGGTGAGGCGGGGGATCCCTACGAGCAGTACTTC

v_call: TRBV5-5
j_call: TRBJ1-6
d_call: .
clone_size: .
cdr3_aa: CASSLKGDDYNSPLHF
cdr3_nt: TGTGCCAGCAGCTTAAAGGGGGATGACTATAATTCACCCCTCCACTTT

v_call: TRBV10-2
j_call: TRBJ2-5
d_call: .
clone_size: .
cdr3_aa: CASSGGWQETQYF
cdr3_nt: TGCGCCAGCAGTGGGGGCTGGCAAGAGACCCAGTACTTC

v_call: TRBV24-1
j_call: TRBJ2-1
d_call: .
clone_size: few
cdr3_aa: CATSDSTGGINEQFF
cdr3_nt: TGTGCCACCAGTGATTCGACAGGTGGGATAAATGAGCAGTTCTTC

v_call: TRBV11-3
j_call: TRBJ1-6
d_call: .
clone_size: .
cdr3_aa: CASSLDVNSPLHF
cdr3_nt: TGTGCCAGCAGCTTAGACGTTAATTCACCCCTCCACTTT

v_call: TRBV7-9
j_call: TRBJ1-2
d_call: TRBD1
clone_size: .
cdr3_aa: CATPKGDRGPSGYTF
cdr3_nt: TGTGCCACCCCTAAGGGGGACAGGGGGCCGTCCGGCTACACCTTC

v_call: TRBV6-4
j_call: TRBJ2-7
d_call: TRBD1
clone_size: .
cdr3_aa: CASSEQPGGGEQYF
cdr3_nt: TGTGCCAGCAGTGAACAACCAGGGGGCGGCGAGCAGTACTTC

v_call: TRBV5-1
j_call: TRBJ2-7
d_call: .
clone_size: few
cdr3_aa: CASSLEGRGFSEQYF
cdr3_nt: TGCGCCAGCAGCTTGGAAGGCAGGGGATTCTCCGAGCAGTACTTC

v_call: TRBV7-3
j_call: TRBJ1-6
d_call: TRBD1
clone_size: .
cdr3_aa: CASSLSPYRDSDSPLHF
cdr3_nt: TGTGCCAGCAGCTTAAGCCCCTACCGGGACAGCGATTCACCCCTCCACTTT

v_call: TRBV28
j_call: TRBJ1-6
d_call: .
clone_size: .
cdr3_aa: CASIRVRANSPLHF
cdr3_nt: TGTGCCAGCATTCGGGTCAGGGCTAATTCACCCCTCCACTTT

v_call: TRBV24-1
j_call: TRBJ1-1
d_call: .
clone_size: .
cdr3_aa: CATSDLGQGPGETEAFF
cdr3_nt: TGTGCCACCAGTGATTTAGGGCAGGGTCCGGGAGAAACTGAAGCTTTCTTT

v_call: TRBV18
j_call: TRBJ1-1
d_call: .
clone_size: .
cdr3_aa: CASSPPRTEITEAFF
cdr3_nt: TGTGCCAGCTCACCACCTAGGACGGAAATCACTGAAGCTTTCTTT

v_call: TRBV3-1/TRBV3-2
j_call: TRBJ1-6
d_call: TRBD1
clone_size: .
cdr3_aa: CASSQFPGTGAGTYNSPLHF
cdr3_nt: TGTGCCAGCAGCCAATTCCCGGGGACAGGGGCAGGCACCTATAATTCACCCCTCCACTTT